Described below is a single TCR beta chain sequence and its context. This entry is derived from a study of blood T cell repertoires in COVID-19. Study background: COVID-19 samples from acute and convalescent phases originated in the United States, Italy and Spain. Nucleic acid was either cDNA or gDNA, and it came from T cells, B-cell-depleted T cells, or PBMCs.

Original methodology: For nucleated cells, counts were estimated from reference gene primer amplification. Produced via immunoSEQ multiplex PCR; TCRdb's table is partial and in-frame only. Clone size and the V and J calls come from that table; the DNA yielded D and trimming. The top ten clones hold approximately 3.4% of a sample with 120,000 or so clones, roughly 91% of them seen once. Germline loops: CDR1 SQVTM, CDR2 ANQGSEA. Unmatched junction bases numbered 11, after V lost 4 bases and J lost 8 bases. This CDR3 is 14 amino acids long. The chain joins TRBV29-1 to TRBJ2-1; 7 positions agree with TRBD2. The sequence came from a woman aged 50 to 60 with acute or convalescent COVID-19. The sample comprised peripheral blood. CDR3 nucleotides: TGCAGCGTTGTTAATAGCGGGTTCGGGGATGAGCAGTTCTTC. Protein sequence: CSVVNSGFGDEQFF.